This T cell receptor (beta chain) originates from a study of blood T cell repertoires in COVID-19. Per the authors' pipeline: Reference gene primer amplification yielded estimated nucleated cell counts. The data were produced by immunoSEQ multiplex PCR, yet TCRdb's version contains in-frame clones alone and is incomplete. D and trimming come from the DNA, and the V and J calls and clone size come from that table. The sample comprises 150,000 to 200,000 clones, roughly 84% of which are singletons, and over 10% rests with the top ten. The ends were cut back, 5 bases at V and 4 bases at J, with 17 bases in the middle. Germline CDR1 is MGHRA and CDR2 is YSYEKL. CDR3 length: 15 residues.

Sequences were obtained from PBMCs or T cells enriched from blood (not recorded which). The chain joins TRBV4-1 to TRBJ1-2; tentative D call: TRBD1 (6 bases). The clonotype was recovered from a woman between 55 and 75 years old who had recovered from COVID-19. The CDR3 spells CASSLDGRGGYGYTF. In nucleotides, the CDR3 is TGCGCCAGCAGCTTAGACGGCAGGGGTGGCTATGGCTACACCTTC.